This T cell receptor beta chain was documented in a study of T cell responses to AZD1222 COVID-19 vaccine. Notes on the study in general: Distributed over spike, vaccine-associated CD4 TCRs predominated at 160-218 and 743-854. Among the donors, most were white British and more were female, and clonal diversity was possibly underestimated. Seropositive status at baseline applied to only a handful of AZD1222 recipients.

This table comes from immunoSEQ multiplex PCR, and its TCRdb copy is limited to in-frame clones, with some not included. There are some 170,000 clones in the sample; around 90% occur only once, and 2.6% lies in the top ten. This CDR3 comprises 14 residues. Trimming removed 1 base at V and 6 bases at J, with 10 bases between. Germline V lookup: CDR1 LGHNT, CDR2 FRNRAP. As concerns this clone: What it binds is not known.

The receptor's source is an adult in good health. This material consisted of peripheral blood, taken on day 0 of AZD1222 vaccination. The chain employs TRBV12-5 and TRBJ2-1; TRBD1 is a possible D gene (5 bases). The CDR3 reads CASGLGDSSNEQFF. The CDR3 region has the DNA TGTGCTAGTGGTTTGGGAGACAGCTCCAATGAGCAGTTCTTC.